Below are 9 T cell receptor beta chains sequenced from a single sample in a study of cytomegalovirus exposure and HLA in healthy donors (dated by TCRdb to between 2016 and 2019). Library construction relied on the immunoSEQ multiplex PCR assay. The multiplex PCR relied on a mix of 60 forward primers for TCR Vbeta segments and 13 reverse primers for TCR Jbeta segments. This is the immuneACCESS table as TCRdb keeps it, with only in-frame sequences that have V and J called. A part of the clones is gone; compared with another copy, unresolved V genes explain less than half, and the rest is unexplained. This sample lists 84,000 or so clones; 65% to 80% were detected once. The top ten hold around an eighth of the sample. The specimen sequenced was PBMCs. The receptors shown here come from a human donor in good health.

The chain carries TRBV5-1 and TRBJ1-6; D gene uncertain. Germline V gene lookup returns CDR1 SGHRS and CDR2 YFSETQ. The CDR3 runs to 15 residues. Trimming removed 2 bases from V and 6 bases from J, with 12 bases in between. The chain's CDR3 is CASSFGRGSNSPLHF. CDR3 DNA: TGCGCCAGCAGCTTTGGGAGAGGCTCTAATTCACCCCTCCACTTT.

V and J are TRBV5-1 and TRBJ1-1; possibly TRBD1 for D (5 bases). The germline V gene encodes CDR1 SGHRS and CDR2 YFSETQ. Trimming left V 0 bases short and J 1 base short, with 7 bases between. This CDR3 has 14 amino acids. Here the CDR3 reads CASSLVTGNTEAFF. The CDR3 DNA follows: TGCGCCAGCAGCTTGGTCACAGGGAACACTGAAGCTTTCTTT. The variable domain in full, completed from reference TRBV5-1 and TRBJ1-1, reads KAGVTQTPRYLIKTRGQQVTLSCSPISGHRSVSWYQQTPGQGLQFLFEYFSETQRNKGNFPGRFSGRQFSNSRSEMNVSTLELGDSALYLCASSLVTGNTEAFFGQGTRLTVV.

This clone occurred a few times. The chain uses TRBV6-5 and TRBJ1-4; D is undetermined. V lost 0 bases and J lost 8, with 13 bases in between. This CDR3 is 15 amino acids long. Per germline, CDR1 MNHEY and CDR2 SVGAGI. The CDR3, as DNA: TGTGCCAGCAGTTACTCGACGGGAGGCCACGAAAAACTGTTTTTT. This codes for CASSYSTGGHEKLFF.

In this sample, this clone turned up once. The V and J genes are TRBV5-1 and TRBJ1-4, with D possibly being TRBD1 (6 bases). The CDR3 has 15 residues. Germline CDR1 SGHRS, CDR2 YFSETQ. V was shortened by 0 bases and J by 7 bases, with 13 bases between the two germline ends. CDR3 in amino acids: CASSLVAGAGEKLFF. In nucleotides, the CDR3 is TGCGCCAGCAGCTTGGTTGCAGGGGCCGGTGAAAAACTGTTTTTT.

The genes are TRBV13 and TRBJ1-4; D is perhaps TRBD1 (5 bases). Germline assignment: CDR1 PRHDT and CDR2 FYEKMQ (reference sequence). The CDR3 is 15 residues long. V was pared by 3 bases and J by 0 bases, with 8 bases between. CDR3 in DNA: TGTGCCAGCAGCTTTTCAGGGACAACTAATGAAAAACTGTTTTTT. Amino acid sequence: CASSFSGTTNEKLFF.

This clone was seen a handful of times. This specimen includes other DNA sequences encoding the same CDR3. This chain links TRBV18 with TRBJ1-1; 7 nucleotides agree with TRBD1. The junction had 1 base not matched to a gene; V was cut back by 5 bases and J by 1 base. The CDR3 is made up of 13 amino acids. CDR1 KGHSH and CDR2 LQKENI come from the germline V gene. The DNA of the CDR3 is TGTGCCAGCTCAGGACAGGCGAACACTGAAGCTTTCTTT. This translates into CASSGQANTEAFF.

Points on this clone: The junction differs from germline at one of its ends, possibly a read error. V usage is TRBV5-1 and J usage is TRBJ2-7; possibly TRBD1 for D (5 bases). Germline V gene data show CDR1 as SGHRS and CDR2 as YFSETQ. CDR3 length equals 15 residues. DNA of the CDR3: TGCGCCAGCAGCTTTGGTCAGGGTCCCTCCGACGAGCAGTACTTC. Residues: CASSFGQGPSDEQYF.

The chain employs TRBV11-2 and TRBJ1-4, with no clear D. The CDR3 extends over 13 amino acids. CDR1 is SGHAT and CDR2 is FQNNGV in the germline V gene. V shed 6 bases and J shed 7 bases, with 12 bases lying between them. Written as DNA, the CDR3 is TGTGCCAGCAGTTACAAGTTTTCTGAAAAACTGTTTTTT. This translates into CASSYKFSEKLFF.

Comment on this clone: An end of the junction differs from the germline gene, which may be a read error. This chain connects TRBV29-1 to TRBJ1-2, with 9 bases identical to TRBD1. The CDR3 totals 11 residues. The germline CDR1 and CDR2 sequences are SQVTM and ANQGSEA. The CDR3 spells CSVTGGYGYPF. Written as DNA, the CDR3 is TGCAGCGTTACAGGGGGCTACGGCTACCCCTTC.